This entry is about one T cell receptor beta chain. Its cognate antigen is unknown. From the multiplex PCR reads, TCRdb called clonotypes with MiXCR, one entry per CDR3 protein. The sample lists around 50,000 distinct CDR3 sequences, under 30% occurring once. This entry belongs to a study of breast tumors, draining lymph nodes, adjacent tissues. Findings and limits, study-wide: Most tumor T cells seemingly derive from lymph node, then expand in tumor. Data only fit, rather than demonstrated, lymph node origin of most tumor T cells. Tumor TCR diversity was below lymph nodes but above nontumor tissue.

V was clipped by 4 bases and J by 4 bases, with 10 bases between them. Germline assignment: CDR1 MDHEN and CDR2 SYDVKM. This CDR3 is 13 amino acids long. The gene calls are TRBV28 and TRBJ1-2, with TRBD1 as a possible D gene (6 bases). The source is a female donor with breast cancer. Some clones in this sample may be carry-over from other donors' samples. The sequenced material came from breast tumor tissue. The CDR3 DNA is TGTGCCAGCAGTTCCCCGGACAGCTATGGCTACACCTTC. Translation: CASSSPDSYGYTF.